This TCR beta chain emerged from a study of blood T cell repertoires in COVID-19. Overall study context: Both acute and convalescent COVID-19 samples were obtained from the United States, Italy and Spain.

The repertoire was sequenced with immunoSEQ multiplex PCR; TCRdb's copy has only in-frame clones and lacks some. The table lists about 99,000 clones, 84% of them singletons. Germline loops: CDR1 KGHSH, CDR2 LQKENI. CDR3 length equals 16 residues. Trimming pared 2 bases from V and 0 bases from J, leaving 12 bases between. This clonotype was obtained from a man in his sixties or seventies with active or convalescent COVID-19. Sample: peripheral blood. The J gene is TRBJ2-3, the V gene TRBV18; possibly TRBD2 for D (6 bases). CDR3 residues: CASSPIAAGSTDTQYF. CDR3 sequence (DNA): TGTGCCAGCTCACCAATCGCCGCGGGGAGCACAGATACGCAGTATTTT.